This T cell receptor (beta chain) derives from a study of PD-1 blockade in classical Hodgkin lymphoma. The study, taken as a whole, reports: It was CD4+ TCR diversity, not CD8+, that rose significantly by C4D1.

Each and every patient relapsed after autologous stem cell transplantation, and patients got differing brentuximab vedotin exposure. In germline, CDR1 is MNHEY, CDR2 SVGAGI. V gave up 6 bases and J gave up 8 bases; unmatched junction bases: 10. The CDR3 is made up of 14 amino acids. To note about this clone: Its antigen is not known.

Method: immunoSEQ multiplex PCR; TCRdb's copy keeps in-frame clones and lacks some. The data hold approximately 98,000 clones, with 80% to 90% observed a single time. The rearrangement links TRBV6-5 to TRBJ1-2, with 9 bases identical to TRBD1. The receptor's source is a human donor with classical Hodgkin lymphoma. The source was peripheral blood mononuclear cells (PBMCs), collected before the second cycle of nivolumab. The DNA of the CDR3 is TGTGCCAGCAGAGAAACAGGGGGCGCGGGAGGCTACACCTTC. It is translated as CASRETGGAGGYTF.